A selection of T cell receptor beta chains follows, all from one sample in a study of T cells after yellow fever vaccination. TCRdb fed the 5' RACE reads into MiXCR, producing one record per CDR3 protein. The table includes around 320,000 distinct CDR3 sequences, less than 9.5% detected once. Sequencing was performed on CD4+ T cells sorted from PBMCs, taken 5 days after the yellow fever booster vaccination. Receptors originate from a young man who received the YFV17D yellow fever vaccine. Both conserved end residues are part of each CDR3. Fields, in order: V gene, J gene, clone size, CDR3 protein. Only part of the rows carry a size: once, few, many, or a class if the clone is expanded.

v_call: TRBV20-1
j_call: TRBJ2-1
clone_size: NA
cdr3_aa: CSASTSGPYNEQFF

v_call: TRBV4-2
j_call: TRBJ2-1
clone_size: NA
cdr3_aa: CASSPRGLAGVGEQFF

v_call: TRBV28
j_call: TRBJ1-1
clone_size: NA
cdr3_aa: CASSSWVRDTEAFF

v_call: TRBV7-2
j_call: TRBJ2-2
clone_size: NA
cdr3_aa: CASRGLAGFTGELFF

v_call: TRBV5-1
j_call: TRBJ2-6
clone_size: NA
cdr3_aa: CASSRGLGTGDSGANVLTF

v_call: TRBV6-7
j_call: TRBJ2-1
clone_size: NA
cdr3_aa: CASSYSNKGAQASETPSEQFF

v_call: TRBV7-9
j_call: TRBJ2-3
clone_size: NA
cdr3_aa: CASSPGSQSTDTQYF

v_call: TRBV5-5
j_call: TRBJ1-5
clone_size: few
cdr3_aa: CASSLAGFYSNQPQHF

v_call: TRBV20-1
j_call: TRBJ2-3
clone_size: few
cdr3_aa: CSARVPLRGGNTQYF

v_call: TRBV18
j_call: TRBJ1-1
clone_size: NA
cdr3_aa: CASSPPMSVMAFF

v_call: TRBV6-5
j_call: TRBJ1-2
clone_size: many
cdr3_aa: CASSQRTGSYGYTF

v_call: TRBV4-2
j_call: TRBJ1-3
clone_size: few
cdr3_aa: CASSQRQSSGNTIYF

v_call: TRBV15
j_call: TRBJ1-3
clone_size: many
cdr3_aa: CATSRERSSGNTIYF

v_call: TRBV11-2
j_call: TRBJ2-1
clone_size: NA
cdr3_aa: CASSLSSPGTSIPEQFF

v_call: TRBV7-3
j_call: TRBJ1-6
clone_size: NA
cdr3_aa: CASSLIGGTVLSPLHF

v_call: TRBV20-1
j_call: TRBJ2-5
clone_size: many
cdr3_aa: CSAHLRGASQETQYF

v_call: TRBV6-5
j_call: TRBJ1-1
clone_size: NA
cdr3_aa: CASTMNRGSTEAFF

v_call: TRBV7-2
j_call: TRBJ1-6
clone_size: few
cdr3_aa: CASSLTGLSYNSPLHF

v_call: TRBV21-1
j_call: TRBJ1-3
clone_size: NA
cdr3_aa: CASSPAHRGAFSGNTIYF

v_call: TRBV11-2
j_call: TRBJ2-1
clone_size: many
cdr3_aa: CASSLDQWGHNEQFF

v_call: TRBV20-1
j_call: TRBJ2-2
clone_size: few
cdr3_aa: CSARGGSGGGNTGELFF

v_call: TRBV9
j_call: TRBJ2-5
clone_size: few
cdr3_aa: CASSVGPGQGFRETQYF

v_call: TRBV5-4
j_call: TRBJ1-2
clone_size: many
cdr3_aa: CASSSRGDYGYTF

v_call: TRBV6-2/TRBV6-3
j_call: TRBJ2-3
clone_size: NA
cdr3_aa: CASKSIVSTDTQYF

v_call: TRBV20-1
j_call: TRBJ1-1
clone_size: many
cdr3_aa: CSASLGLNTEAFF

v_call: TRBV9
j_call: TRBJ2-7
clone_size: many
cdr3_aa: CASSVDSAGGLQYF

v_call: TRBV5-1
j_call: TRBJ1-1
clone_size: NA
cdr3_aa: CASSKAEMNTEAFF

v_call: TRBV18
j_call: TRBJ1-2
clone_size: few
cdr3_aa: CASSRLAGGIKPDGYTF

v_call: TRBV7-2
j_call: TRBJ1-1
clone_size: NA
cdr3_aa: CASSWGGQMNTEAFF

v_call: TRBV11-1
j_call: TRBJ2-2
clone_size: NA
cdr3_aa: CASSLTGLDTGELFF

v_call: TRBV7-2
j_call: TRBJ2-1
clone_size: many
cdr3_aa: CASSFTSGGANEQFF

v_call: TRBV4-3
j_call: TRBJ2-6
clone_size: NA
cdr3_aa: CASSQEPTGANVLTF

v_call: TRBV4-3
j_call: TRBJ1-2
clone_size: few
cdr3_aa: CASSQDVQAYYGYTF

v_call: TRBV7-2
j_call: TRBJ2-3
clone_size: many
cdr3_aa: CASSLGLAGGIDTQYF

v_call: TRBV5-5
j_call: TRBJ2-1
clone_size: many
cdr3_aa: CASSFLAGGPEFF

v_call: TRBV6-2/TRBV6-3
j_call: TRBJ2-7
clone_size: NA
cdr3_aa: CASSLTGMYEQYF

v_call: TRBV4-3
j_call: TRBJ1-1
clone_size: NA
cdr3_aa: CASSQVYSQDHQAFF

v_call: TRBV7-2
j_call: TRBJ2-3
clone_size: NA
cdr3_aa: CASSLALTSGGADTQYF

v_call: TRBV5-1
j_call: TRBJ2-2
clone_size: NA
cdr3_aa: CASSEGGPSGTGELFF

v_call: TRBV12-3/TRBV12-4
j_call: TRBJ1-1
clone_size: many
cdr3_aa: CANNRDSGTEAFF

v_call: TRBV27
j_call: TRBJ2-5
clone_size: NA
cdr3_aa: CASSWDRGRLETQYF

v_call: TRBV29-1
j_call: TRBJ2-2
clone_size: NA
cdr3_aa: CSVAGQGGGELFF

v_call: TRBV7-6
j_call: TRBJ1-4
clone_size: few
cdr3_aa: CATRQGPNEKLFF